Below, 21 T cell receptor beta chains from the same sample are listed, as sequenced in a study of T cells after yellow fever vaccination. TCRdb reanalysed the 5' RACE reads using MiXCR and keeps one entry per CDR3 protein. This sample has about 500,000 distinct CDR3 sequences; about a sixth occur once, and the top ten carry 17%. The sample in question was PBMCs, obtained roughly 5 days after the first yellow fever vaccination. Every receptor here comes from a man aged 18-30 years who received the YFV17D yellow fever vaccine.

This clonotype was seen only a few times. The CDR3 reads CASSEADSPKLFF. CDR3 nucleotides: TGTGCCAGCAGTGAAGCGGACAGTCCAAAACTGTTTTTT. This rearrangement joins TRBV2 to TRBJ1-4; D might be TRBD1 (6 bases). Germline CDR1 SNHLY, CDR2 FYNNEI. This CDR3 contains 13 residues. The ends were cut back, 0 bases at V and 10 bases at J, with 9 bases in the middle.

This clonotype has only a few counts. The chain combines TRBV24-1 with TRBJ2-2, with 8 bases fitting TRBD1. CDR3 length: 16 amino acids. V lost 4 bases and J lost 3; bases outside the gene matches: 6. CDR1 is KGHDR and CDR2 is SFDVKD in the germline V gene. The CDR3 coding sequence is TGTGCCACCAGTGACCCCGGGACAGGAGACACCGGGGAGCTGTTTTTT. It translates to CATSDPGTGDTGELFF.

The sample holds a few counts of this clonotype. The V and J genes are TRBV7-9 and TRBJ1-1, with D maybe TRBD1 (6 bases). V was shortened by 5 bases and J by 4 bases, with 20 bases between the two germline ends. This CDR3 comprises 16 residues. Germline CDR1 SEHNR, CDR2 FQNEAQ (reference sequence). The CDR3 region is CASSPRYIGGATEAFF. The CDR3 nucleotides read TGTGCCAGCAGCCCCCGTTACATCGGGGGGGCCACTGAAGCTTTCTTT.

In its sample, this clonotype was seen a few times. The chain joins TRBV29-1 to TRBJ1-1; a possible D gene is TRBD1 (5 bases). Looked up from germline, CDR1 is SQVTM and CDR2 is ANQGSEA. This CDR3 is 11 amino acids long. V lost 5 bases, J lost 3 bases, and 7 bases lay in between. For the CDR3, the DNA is TGCAGCGTTTCCAGGGACACTGAAGCTTTCTTT. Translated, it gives CSVSRDTEAFF. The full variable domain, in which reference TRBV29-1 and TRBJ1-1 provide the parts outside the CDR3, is SAVISQKPSRDICQRGTSLTIQCQVDSQVTMMFWYRQQPGQSLTLIATANQGSEATYESGFVIDKFPISRPNLTFSTLTVSNMSPEDSSIYLCSVSRDTEAFFGQGTRLTVV.

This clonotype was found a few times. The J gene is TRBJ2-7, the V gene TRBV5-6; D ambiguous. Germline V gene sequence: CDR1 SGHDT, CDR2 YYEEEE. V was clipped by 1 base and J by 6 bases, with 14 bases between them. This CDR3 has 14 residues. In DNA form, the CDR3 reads TGTGCCAGCAGCTTGCCCGGGCTCCCAGGCGAGCAGTACGTC. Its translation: CASSLPGLPGEQYV.

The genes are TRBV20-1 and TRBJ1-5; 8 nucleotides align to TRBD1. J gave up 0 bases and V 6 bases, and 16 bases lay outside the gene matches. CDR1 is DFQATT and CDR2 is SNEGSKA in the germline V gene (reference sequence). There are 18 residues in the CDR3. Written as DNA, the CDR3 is TGCAGTGCCCTGGGATGGGGCAGGGGGCTTGGTAGCAATCAGCCCCAGCATTTT. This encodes CSALGWGRGLGSNQPQHF.

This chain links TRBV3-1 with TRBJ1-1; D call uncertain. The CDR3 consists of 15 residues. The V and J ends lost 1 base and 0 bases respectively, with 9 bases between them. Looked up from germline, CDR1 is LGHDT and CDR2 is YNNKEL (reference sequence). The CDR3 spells CASSQVRTMNTEAFF. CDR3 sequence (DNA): TGTGCCAGCAGCCAAGTCCGGACTATGAACACTGAAGCTTTCTTT.

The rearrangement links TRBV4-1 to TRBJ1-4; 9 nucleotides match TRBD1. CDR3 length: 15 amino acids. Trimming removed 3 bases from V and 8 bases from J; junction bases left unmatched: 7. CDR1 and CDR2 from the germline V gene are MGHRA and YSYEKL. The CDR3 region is CASSHPQGAREKLFF. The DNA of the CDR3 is TGCGCCAGCAGCCACCCACAGGGGGCGCGGGAAAAACTGTTTTTT.

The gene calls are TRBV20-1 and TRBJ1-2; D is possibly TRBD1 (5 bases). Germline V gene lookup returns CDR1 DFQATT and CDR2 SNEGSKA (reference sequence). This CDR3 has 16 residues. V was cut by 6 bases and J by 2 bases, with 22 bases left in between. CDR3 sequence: CSATGGSTRPNYGYTF. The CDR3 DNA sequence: TGCAGTGCGACCGGGGGGTCAACCCGACCAAACTATGGCTACACCTTC.

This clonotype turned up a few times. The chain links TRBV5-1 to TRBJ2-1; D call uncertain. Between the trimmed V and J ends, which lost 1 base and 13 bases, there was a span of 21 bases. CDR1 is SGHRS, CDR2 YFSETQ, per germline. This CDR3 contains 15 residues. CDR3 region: CASSLPLGSYNGQFF. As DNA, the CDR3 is TGCGCCAGCAGCTTGCCCCTAGGCTCCTACAATGGTCAGTTCTTC.

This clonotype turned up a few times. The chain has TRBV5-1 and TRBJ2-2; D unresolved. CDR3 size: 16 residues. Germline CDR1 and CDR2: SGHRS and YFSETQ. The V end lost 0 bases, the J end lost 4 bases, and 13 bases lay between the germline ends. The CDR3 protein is CASSLATMGPTGELFF. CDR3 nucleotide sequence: TGCGCCAGCAGCTTGGCTACAATGGGTCCCACCGGGGAGCTGTTTTTT.

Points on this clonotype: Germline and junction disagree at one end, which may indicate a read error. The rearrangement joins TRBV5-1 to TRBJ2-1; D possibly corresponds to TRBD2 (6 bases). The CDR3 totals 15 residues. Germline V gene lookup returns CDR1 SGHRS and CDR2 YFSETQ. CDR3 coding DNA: TGCGCCAGCAGCTTGGCCGGTCTAGCGCAGGTCCCTTGGGTCTTC. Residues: CASSLAGLAQVPWVF. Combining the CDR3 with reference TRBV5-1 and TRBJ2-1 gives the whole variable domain KAGVTQTPRYLIKTRGQQVTLSCSPISGHRSVSWYQQTPGQGLQFLFEYFSETQRNKGNFPGRFSGRQFSNSRSEMNVSTLELGDSALYLCASSLAGLAQVPWVFGPGTRLTVL.

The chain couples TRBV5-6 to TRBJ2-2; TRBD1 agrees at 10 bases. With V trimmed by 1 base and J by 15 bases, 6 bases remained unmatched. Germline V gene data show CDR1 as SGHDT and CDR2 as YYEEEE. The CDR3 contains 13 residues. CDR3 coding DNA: TGTGCCAGCAGCTTGCTCGACAGGGGGCTGATGTTTTTT. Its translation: CASSLLDRGLMFF.

The CDR3 spells CASSPGGTSSGNTIYF. The CDR3 nucleotides read TGCGCCAGCAGCCCCGGAGGGACCAGCTCTGGAAACACCATATATTTT. The V call is TRBV5-1, the J call TRBJ1-3; D possibly corresponds to TRBD1 (5 bases). The CDR3 length is 16 residues. The germline V gene has CDR1 SGHRS and CDR2 YFSETQ. The V gene lost 4 bases and the J gene lost 0 bases, with 14 bases spanning the gap. Complete variable domain (other parts from reference TRBV5-1 and TRBJ1-3): KAGVTQTPRYLIKTRGQQVTLSCSPISGHRSVSWYQQTPGQGLQFLFEYFSETQRNKGNFPGRFSGRQFSNSRSEMNVSTLELGDSALYLCASSPGGTSSGNTIYFGEGSWLTVV.

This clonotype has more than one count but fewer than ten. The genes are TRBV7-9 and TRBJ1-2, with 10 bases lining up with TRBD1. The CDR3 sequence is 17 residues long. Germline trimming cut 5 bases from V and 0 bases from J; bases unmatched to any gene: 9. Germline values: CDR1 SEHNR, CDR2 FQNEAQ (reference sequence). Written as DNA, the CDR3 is TGTGCCAGCAGCCAGATCACCGGGACAGGGGCTAACTATGGCTACACCTTC. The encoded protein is CASSQITGTGANYGYTF.

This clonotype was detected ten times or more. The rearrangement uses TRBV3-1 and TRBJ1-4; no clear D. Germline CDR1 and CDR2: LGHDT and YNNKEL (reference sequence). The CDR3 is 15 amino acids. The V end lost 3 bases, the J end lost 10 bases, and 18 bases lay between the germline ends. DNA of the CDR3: TGTGCCAGCAGCCAGGACCTCATCTCAGCGGGAAAACTGTTTTTT. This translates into CASSQDLISAGKLFF.

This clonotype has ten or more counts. CDR3 coding DNA: TGTGCCACCAGTGATGAGAGTAGGACCTCCGGGGAGCTGTTTTTT. Translating it yields CATSDESRTSGELFF. V and J are TRBV24-1 and TRBJ2-2; D unresolved. The CDR3 spans 15 residues. Looked up from germline, CDR1 is KGHDR and CDR2 is SFDVKD. Trimming cost V 3 bases and J 6 bases, with 13 bases left between them.

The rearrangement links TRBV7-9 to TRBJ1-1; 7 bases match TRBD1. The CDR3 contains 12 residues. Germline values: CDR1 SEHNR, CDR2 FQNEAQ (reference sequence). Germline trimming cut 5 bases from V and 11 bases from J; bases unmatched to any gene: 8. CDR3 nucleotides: TGTGCCAGCAGCCCCCAAGAGGGACAGGCTTTCTTT. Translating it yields CASSPQEGQAFF.

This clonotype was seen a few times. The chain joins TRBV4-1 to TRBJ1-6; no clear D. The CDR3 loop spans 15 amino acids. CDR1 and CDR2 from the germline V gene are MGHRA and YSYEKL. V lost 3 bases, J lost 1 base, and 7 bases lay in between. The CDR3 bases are TGCGCCAGCAGCCAGGAGGGATCCTATAATTCACCCCTCCACTTT. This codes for CASSQEGSYNSPLHF.

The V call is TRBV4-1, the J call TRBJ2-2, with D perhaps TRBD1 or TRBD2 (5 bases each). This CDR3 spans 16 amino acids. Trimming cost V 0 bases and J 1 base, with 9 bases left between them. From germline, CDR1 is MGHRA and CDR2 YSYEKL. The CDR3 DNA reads TGCGCCAGCAGCCAAGAAGGGGAGCGGAACACCGGGGAGCTGTTTTTT. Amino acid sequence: CASSQEGERNTGELFF.

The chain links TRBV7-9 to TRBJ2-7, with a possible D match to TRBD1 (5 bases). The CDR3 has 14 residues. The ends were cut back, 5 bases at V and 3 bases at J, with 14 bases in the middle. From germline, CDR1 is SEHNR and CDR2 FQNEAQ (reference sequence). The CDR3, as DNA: TGTGCCAGCAGCCCGCTCAGGGTAGGCTACGAGCAGTACGTC. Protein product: CASSPLRVGYEQYV.